These 16 T cell receptor beta chains originate from one sample sequenced in a study of T cell repertoires in cytomegalovirus infection. TCRdb processed the reads anew with MiXCR; each CDR3 protein has one entry. The table records fewer than 700,000 distinct CDR3 sequences, roughly 24% of them present only once. Sequencing was done on a sample of CD8+ T cells from PBMCs. These TCRs come from a human donor in good health (CMV status not recorded). Some clones in this sample may be carry-over from other donors' samples.

V is TRBV28 and J is TRBJ1-1; no reliable D call. This CDR3 is 15 amino acids long. Germline CDR1 and CDR2: MDHEN and SYDVKM. V gave up 6 bases and J gave up 1 base, with 15 bases separating them. CDR3 in DNA: TGTGCCAGCAGCAACGGGCCTGGAGAGAACACTGAAGCTTTCTTT. This gives the protein CASSNGPGENTEAFF.

This clonotype showed up just a few times. This chain joins TRBV7-9 and TRBJ2-1; no clear D. This CDR3 spans 14 amino acids. V lost 7 bases and J 3 bases, leaving 13 bases between the germline ends. Germline lookup yields CDR1 SEHNR and CDR2 FQNEAQ (reference sequence). The CDR3 DNA sequence: TGTGCCAGCATACCCGGAGATTTCTACAATGAGCAGTTCTTC. Its protein product is CASIPGDFYNEQFF.

V is TRBV4-1 and J is TRBJ2-1; 10 nucleotides match TRBD2. This CDR3 has 17 amino acids. Germline V gives CDR1 MGHRA, CDR2 YSYEKL. V lost 0 bases, J lost 4 bases, and 6 bases stayed unmatched. DNA of the CDR3: TGCGCCAGCAGCCAAGATCCATGGACTAGCGGTTACAATGAGCAGTTCTTC. Amino acids: CASSQDPWTSGYNEQFF.

A few counts support this clonotype. The chain combines TRBV5-4 with TRBJ2-2; 8 nucleotides line up with TRBD2. The CDR3 runs 15 residues. V lost 4 bases to trimming and J lost 2 bases; unmatched junction nucleotides: 4. CDR1 is SGHNT and CDR2 is YYREEE in the germline V gene (reference sequence). CDR3 loop: CASSLSGANTGELFF. CDR3 in DNA: TGTGCCAGCAGCCTTAGCGGGGCTAACACCGGGGAGCTGTTTTTT.

The table lists this clonotype with a few counts. The rearrangement links TRBV12-3 or TRBV12-4 to TRBJ2-7; D remains unclear. The CDR3 contains 15 residues. The V end was cut by 3 bases, the J end by 0 bases, with 12 bases between. For the CDR3, the DNA is TGTGCCAGCAGTTTGGCCGTTACCACCTCCTACGAGCAGTACTTC. It is translated as CASSLAVTTSYEQYF.

Concerning this clonotype itself: This could be a read error, since a much larger clone is one nucleotide away. The J gene is TRBJ2-1, the V gene TRBV11-2, with D perhaps matching TRBD2 (6 bases). Germline values: CDR1 SGHAT, CDR2 FQNNGV. The CDR3 consists of 13 residues. The CDR3 region is CTSSYRGNNEQFF. DNA of the CDR3: TGTACCAGCAGCTACCGGGGGAACAATGAGCAGTTCTTC.

In this sample, this clonotype turned up many times. J is TRBJ2-7 and V is TRBV7-2; 11 bases are a match to TRBD1. Trimming at V came to 5 bases and at J to 3 bases, leaving 9 bases not matched to a gene. Germline CDR1 reads SGHTA; CDR2 reads FQGNSA. CDR3 length: 16 amino acids. CDR3 bases: TGTGCCAGCAGCCCGCGGACAGGGGGCTTGCGCTACGAGCAGTACTTC. Protein product: CASSPRTGGLRYEQYF.

In DNA, the CDR3 is TGTGCCAGCAGCTTTGGTCGGGGGGGAACTGAAGCTTTCTTT. It specifies CASSFGRGGTEAFF. The V gene is TRBV7-9, the J gene TRBJ1-1; the D gene is possibly TRBD1 (5 bases). V was shortened by 3 bases and J by 5 bases, with 13 bases between the two germline ends. The germline CDR1 and CDR2 sequences are SEHNR and FQNEAQ (reference sequence). This CDR3 is built from 14 residues.

This clonotype has a handful of counts. This chain joins TRBV6-5 and TRBJ2-1, with TRBD2 matching over 12 bases. This CDR3 is 19 amino acids long. Looked up from germline, CDR1 is MNHEY and CDR2 is SVGAGI. V lost 6 bases, J lost 0 bases, and 12 bases stayed unmatched. For the CDR3, the DNA is TGTGCCAGCAGGATGATACTAGCGGGGGGCCCGAGCTCCTACAATGAGCAGTTCTTC. Protein product: CASRMILAGGPSSYNEQFF.

The gene calls are TRBV5-6 and TRBJ2-7; possible D gene TRBD1, 6 bases. Germline CDR1 reads SGHDT; CDR2 reads YYEEEE. This CDR3 contains 14 residues. Trimming removed 0 bases at V and 2 bases at J, with 9 bases between. CDR3 bases: TGTGCCAGCAGCTTGGAACAGGGCCCCTACGAGCAGTACTTC. Protein: CASSLEQGPYEQYF. Drawing the rest from reference TRBV5-6 and TRBJ2-7, the complete variable domain is DAGVTQSPTHLIKTRGQQVTLRCSPKSGHDTVSWYQQALGQGPQFIFQYYEEEERQRGNFPDRFSGHQFPNYSSELNVNALLLGDSALYLCASSLEQGPYEQYFGPGTRLTVT.

This clonotype came up many times. This chain uses TRBV7-8 with TRBJ2-7; possibly TRBD1 or TRBD2 for D (5 bases each). Trimming shortened V by 5 bases and J by 7 bases, and 15 bases separated the two germline ends. Per germline, CDR1 SGHVS and CDR2 FQNEAQ. The CDR3 totals 13 residues. CDR3 in DNA: TGTGCCAGCAGCCTGGGGGATAGACAGGAGCAGTACGTC. This codes for CASSLGDRQEQYV.

The table lists this clonotype with many counts. The V call is TRBV11-2, the J call TRBJ2-2, with 7 bases lining up with TRBD1. The CDR3 extends over 18 amino acids. Per the germline V gene, CDR1 is SGHAT and CDR2 is FQNNGV. The junction had 11 bases not matched to a gene; V was cut back by 2 bases and J by 2 bases. The DNA for the CDR3 is TGTGCCAGCAGCTTATTCTTTCTGGGGGACAGCAACACCGGGGAGCTGTTTTTT. This translates into CASSLFFLGDSNTGELFF.

The genes are TRBV20-1 and TRBJ2-5; no reliable D call. V dropped 5 bases and J dropped 0 bases, with 19 bases sitting between them. The CDR3 loop spans 16 amino acids. Germline-derived CDR1 and CDR2 are DFQATT and SNEGSKA (reference sequence). CDR3 in amino acids: CSASPLNGPYQETQYF. CDR3 nucleotide sequence: TGCAGTGCTTCTCCCCTCAACGGGCCGTACCAAGAGACCCAGTACTTC.

This clonotype appeared many times. This chain connects TRBV7-6 to TRBJ2-1; D might be TRBD2 (6 bases). Trimming left V 5 bases short and J 10 bases short, with 15 bases between. CDR3 size: 13 residues. Germline-derived CDR1 and CDR2 are SGHVS and FNYEAQ. In DNA, the CDR3 is TGTGCCAGCAGCCCGACCGGGAGACCGGAGCAGTTCTTC. It yields the protein CASSPTGRPEQFF.

This chain links TRBV6-2 or TRBV6-3 with TRBJ2-3, with D tentatively TRBD1 (6 bases). In germline, CDR1 is MNHEY, CDR2 SVGEGT. This CDR3 has 17 residues. V dropped 2 bases and J dropped 0 bases, with 15 bases sitting between them. The CDR3 is CASSYQRQDQSTDTQYF. The CDR3 DNA reads as TGTGCCAGCAGTTACCAGCGACAGGACCAAAGCACAGATACGCAGTATTTT.

This clonotype was picked up a small number of times. This chain uses TRBV28 with TRBJ2-7; 8 bases line up with TRBD1. V shed 4 bases, J shed 5 bases, and the junction held 10 bases outside the gene matches. This CDR3 comprises 15 residues. Germline CDR1 MDHEN, CDR2 SYDVKM. CDR3 sequence reads: CASSYSYDRGHEQYV. For the CDR3, the DNA is TGTGCCAGCAGTTACTCCTACGACAGGGGCCACGAGCAGTACGTC.